Below, 3 T cell receptor beta chains from the same sample are listed, as sequenced in a study of cytomegalovirus exposure and HLA in healthy donors. PCR involved 60 Vbeta and 13 Jbeta primers. Some clones are missing from TCRdb's copy, which holds only in-frame ones; the method was immunoSEQ multiplex PCR. The repertoire consists of about 140,000 clones, with roughly 78% occurring once and the leading ten covering 2.5% to 3%. Source material: PBMCs. The source of these receptors is a female donor in good health and CMV-seronegative.

This chain links TRBV7-8 with TRBJ1-1; 7 bases are shared with TRBD1. The J segment lost 0 bases and the V segment lost 4 bases, leaving 11 bases of the junction unmatched. The CDR3 totals 17 residues. From germline, CDR1 is SGHVS and CDR2 FQNEAQ. Here the CDR3 reads CASSSIRGSMMNTEAFF. CDR3 DNA: TGTGCCAGCAGCTCGATCAGGGGGTCAATGATGAACACTGAAGCTTTCTTT.

The gene calls are TRBV6-1 and TRBJ1-5; D is unresolved. The germline gives CDR1 MNHNS, CDR2 SASEGT. The CDR3 spans 12 residues. Deletions cut 3 bases from V and 5 bases from J, with 5 bases between. As DNA, the CDR3 is TGTGCCAGCAGTGACGGGGATCAGCCCCAGCATTTT. Translating gives CASSDGDQPQHF.

The chain combines TRBV27 with TRBJ1-6; 9 bases fit TRBD1. The J segment lost 9 bases and the V segment lost 6 bases, leaving 6 bases of the junction unmatched. This CDR3 region has 14 residues. Germline lookup yields CDR1 MNHEY and CDR2 SMNVEV (reference sequence). CDR3 amino acids: CASSRTGVISPLHF. CDR3 in DNA: TGTGCCAGCAGCAGGACAGGGGTGATTTCACCCCTCCACTTT.